This TCR beta chain was captured in a study of blood T cell repertoires in COVID-19. V lost 11 bases and J 0 bases, leaving 14 bases between the germline ends. Germline V lookup: CDR1 MDHEN, CDR2 SYDVKM. The CDR3 extends over 14 amino acids. Original handling: Estimation of nucleated cell counts relied on the amplification of reference gene primers. Sequenced by immunoSEQ multiplex PCR; TCRdb stores in-frame clones only, minus some. V, J and clone size derive from that table, while D and trimming were established from the DNA sequence. The table lists 85,000 to 90,000 clones, approximately 78% of them singletons.

This receptor was taken from an elderly woman with acute or convalescent COVID-19. The V call is TRBV28, the J call TRBJ2-1; the D gene is possibly TRBD1 (5 bases). Sequenced material: peripheral blood. CDR3 coding DNA: TGTGCCGCGGTGGGGCAGAGCTCCTACAATGAGCAGTTCTTC. Amino acid sequence: CAAVGQSSYNEQFF.